The 30 T cell receptor beta chains listed next were all sequenced from one sample in a study of blood T cell repertoires in COVID-19. Clones were sequenced by immunoSEQ multiplex PCR, and TCRdb holds only the in-frame ones, with some missing. The sample includes 110,000 or so clones, approximately 82% of them seen just once. The sample consisted of peripheral blood. The receptors stem from a woman in her sixties or seventies with acute or convalescent COVID-19.

The genes are TRBV5-1 and TRBJ2-5; weak D call: TRBD2 (5 bases). The germline gives CDR1 SGHRS, CDR2 YFSETQ. Trimming left V 4 bases short and J 5 bases short, with 12 bases between. The CDR3 consists of 13 residues. CDR3 sequence reads: CASSRGGPETQYF. In nucleotides, the CDR3 is TGCGCCAGCAGCCGCGGCGGGCCGGAGACCCAGTACTTC.

The chain couples TRBV10-3 to TRBJ2-7, with a weak D call TRBD2 (6 bases). Trimming shortened V by 8 bases and J by 5 bases, and 22 bases separated the two germline ends. Per germline, CDR1 ENHRY and CDR2 SYGVKD. The CDR3 extends over 15 amino acids. The DNA for the CDR3 is TGTGCCATCGGGCCAGGGCGGAGGGATGGGGACGAGCAGTACTTC. It codes for CAIGPGRRDGDEQYF.

The V and J genes are TRBV15 and TRBJ2-5; no clear D. Trimming stripped 1 base from V and 13 bases from J, with 13 bases between. Germline CDR1 and CDR2: LNHNV and YYDKDF (reference sequence). CDR3 size: 12 residues. Here the CDR3 reads CATSRGGLKRYF. The CDR3 region has the DNA TGTGCCACCAGCAGAGGCGGCTTAAAACGGTACTTC.

The chain employs TRBV21-1 and TRBJ2-7; TRBD2 is the table's D call, not checked against the DNA. TRBV21-1 is given as a pseudogene. The CDR3 length is 16 residues. The CDR3 sequence: CASSVRWTSGTYEQYF. CDR3 sequence (DNA): TGTGCCAGCAGCGTAAGATGGACTAGCGGGACCTACGAGCAGTACTTC.

The chain combines TRBV3-1 (or the pseudogene TRBV3-2) with TRBJ1-1; no firm D call. Looked up from germline, CDR1 is LGHDT and CDR2 is YNNKEL (reference sequence). This CDR3 comprises 14 residues. Between the trimmed V and J ends, which lost 1 base and 1 base, there was a span of 7 bases. CDR3 bases: TGTGCCAGCAGCCAAGCGCACGGGAACACTGAAGCTTTCTTT. Its protein is CASSQAHGNTEAFF.

The chain uses TRBV18 and TRBJ1-2; D is perhaps TRBD1 (5 bases). V was shortened by 3 bases and J by 3 bases, with 11 bases between the two germline ends. Per the germline V gene, CDR1 is KGHSH and CDR2 is LQKENI. The CDR3 runs 14 residues. The CDR3: CASSPARVDYGYTF. The CDR3 nucleotides are TGTGCCAGCTCACCCGCCAGGGTGGACTATGGCTACACCTTC.

The chain links TRBV4-1 to TRBJ2-3; TRBD2 is a possible D gene (5 bases). The length of the CDR3 is 17 residues. The V end lost 4 bases, the J end lost 0 bases, and 17 bases lay between the germline ends. Germline CDR1 reads MGHRA; CDR2 reads YSYEKL. The CDR3 spells CASSRILAGLSTDTQYF. The CDR3 DNA follows: TGCGCCAGCAGCCGAATCTTGGCGGGTCTAAGCACAGATACGCAGTATTTT.

V and J are TRBV18 and TRBJ1-5; D unresolved. This CDR3 comprises 14 residues. Germline assignment: CDR1 KGHSH and CDR2 LQKENI. V shed 1 base and J shed 4 bases, with 8 bases lying between them. This chain's CDR3 is CASSPQRENQPQHF. As DNA, the CDR3 is TGTGCCAGCTCACCACAGAGGGAGAATCAGCCCCAGCATTTT.

V gene TRBV27 combines with J gene TRBJ2-7, with D perhaps matching TRBD2 (6 bases). The V end was cut by 8 bases, the J end by 2 bases, with 13 bases between. Germline-derived CDR1 and CDR2 are MNHEY and SMNVEV (reference sequence). The CDR3 is made up of 13 amino acids. CDR3 nucleotide sequence: TGTGCCAGCCGTCCGGCTAGCGCCTACGAGCAGTACTTC. Translation: CASRPASAYEQYF.

The rearrangement links TRBV28 to TRBJ1-1, with 7 bases that match TRBD1. The length of the CDR3 is 14 residues. Germline loops: CDR1 MDHEN, CDR2 SYDVKM. Germline trimming cut 7 bases from V and 5 bases from J; bases unmatched to any gene: 10. This CDR3 reads CASNTLTGETEAFF. In DNA form, the CDR3 reads TGTGCCAGCAACACACTTACAGGGGAAACTGAAGCTTTCTTT.

This clone is a singleton in its sample. This chain connects TRBV27 to TRBJ1-6; 8 nucleotides align to TRBD1. CDR1 and CDR2 from the germline V gene are MNHEY and SMNVEV (reference sequence). Trimming cost V 2 bases and J 7 bases; bases outside gene matches: 7. The CDR3 sequence is 16 residues long. As DNA, the CDR3 is TGTGCCAGCAGTTTACGGACAGGGACCAGGAATTCACCCCTCCACTTT. Protein: CASSLRTGTRNSPLHF.

V gene TRBV7-6 combines with J gene TRBJ1-5; D not resolved. Germline V gene lookup returns CDR1 SGHVS and CDR2 FNYEAQ. CDR3 length equals 13 residues. V was clipped by 5 bases and J by 2 bases, with 7 bases between them. The CDR3 sequence is CASSKGGNQPQHF. Here the CDR3 DNA reads TGTGCCAGCAGCAAAGGAGGCAATCAGCCCCAGCATTTT.

This sequence joins TRBV29-1 and TRBJ1-1; D possibly corresponds to TRBD1 (5 bases). The CDR3 is 11 amino acids. V was cut by 3 bases and J by 6 bases, with 8 bases left in between. Germline assignment: CDR1 SQVTM and CDR2 ANQGSEA. The CDR3 spells CSVDAGPEAFF. For the CDR3, the DNA is TGCAGCGTTGATGCAGGGCCTGAAGCTTTCTTT.

The DNA of the CDR3 is TGTGCCAGCACCTCATCTTACGGGGTCTATGGCTACACCTTC. This encodes CASTSSYGVYGYTF. The J gene is TRBJ1-2, the V gene TRBV6-5; no clear D gene. Germline V gene sequence: CDR1 MNHEY, CDR2 SVGAGI. Trimming shortened V by 7 bases and J by 4 bases, and 16 bases separated the two germline ends. The CDR3 totals 14 residues.

The chain combines TRBV6-5 with TRBJ2-5; no reliable D call. CDR1 and CDR2 from the germline V gene are MNHEY and SVGAGI. V was trimmed by 0 bases and J by 2 bases, leaving 7 bases between them. There are 14 residues in the CDR3. Here the CDR3 reads CASSYSALQETQYF. The CDR3 nucleotides read TGTGCCAGCAGTTACTCGGCATTGCAAGAGACCCAGTACTTC.

The gene calls are TRBV7-2 and TRBJ2-7, with 9 nucleotides matching TRBD2. The germline CDR1 and CDR2 sequences are SGHTA and FQGNSA. With 4 bases clipped from V and 4 bases from J, the junction kept 14 bases outside the gene matches. The CDR3 runs to 17 residues. This CDR3 is CASSSLPNGGRAYEQYF. In DNA, the CDR3 is TGTGCCAGCAGCTCACTCCCCAACGGCGGGAGGGCTTACGAGCAGTACTTC.

V gene TRBV5-8 combines with J gene TRBJ2-3; 7 bases align to TRBD1. V dropped 5 bases and J dropped 4; count of bases not matched to a gene: 10. The CDR3 is made up of 15 amino acids. Germline CDR1 and CDR2: SGHTS and YDEGEE. CDR3 residues: CASSPADRAADTQYF. CDR3 bases: TGTGCCAGCAGTCCTGCCGACAGGGCGGCAGATACGCAGTATTTT.

This sequence joins TRBV6-5 and TRBJ1-2; a possible D gene is TRBD1 (5 bases). V lost 6 bases and J 8 bases, leaving 13 bases between the germline ends. The CDR3 spans 12 residues. From germline, CDR1 is MNHEY and CDR2 SVGAGI. This chain's CDR3 is CASRSGGGGYTF. CDR3 DNA: TGTGCCAGCAGGTCGGGGGGGGGAGGCTACACCTTC.

The rearrangement joins TRBV28 to TRBJ1-5; D perhaps matches TRBD1 (5 bases). Germline V lookup: CDR1 MDHEN, CDR2 SYDVKM. This CDR3 contains 14 residues. V was cut by 6 bases and J by 4 bases, with 13 bases left in between. CDR3 amino acids: CASRAGGTNQPQHF. The CDR3 DNA reads TGTGCCAGCAGGGCAGGAGGGACTAATCAGCCCCAGCATTTT.

V usage is TRBV28 and J usage is TRBJ1-3, with D unclear. The CDR3 extends over 14 amino acids. V was clipped by 6 bases and J by 3 bases, with 12 bases between them. The germline V gene has CDR1 MDHEN and CDR2 SYDVKM. The CDR3 loop reads CASSLTYGGNTIYF. CDR3 coding DNA: TGTGCCAGCAGCCTCACCTACGGTGGAAACACCATATATTTT. Combining the CDR3 with reference TRBV28 and TRBJ1-3 gives the whole variable domain DVKVTQSSRYLVKRTGEKVFLECVQDMDHENMFWYRQDPGLGLRLIYFSYDVKMKEKGDIPEGYSVSREKKERFSLILESASTNQTSMYLCASSLTYGGNTIYFGEGSWLTVV.

This chain links TRBV9 with TRBJ2-1; no definite D call. The CDR3 loop spans 15 amino acids. Trimming stripped 0 bases from V and 3 bases from J, with 10 bases between. Germline V lookup: CDR1 SGDLS, CDR2 YYNGEE. The CDR3, as DNA: TGTGCCAGCAGCGTAGATGGCTCGATCTACAATGAGCAGTTCTTC. This gives the protein CASSVDGSIYNEQFF.

This sequence joins TRBV15 and TRBJ1-6, with 7 nucleotides matching TRBD1. This CDR3 is 16 amino acids long. With V trimmed by 5 bases and J by 10 bases, 14 bases remained unmatched. Per the germline V gene, CDR1 is LNHNV and CDR2 is YYDKDF (reference sequence). The CDR3 spells CATSPFRGIYDSPLHF. The CDR3 DNA reads as TGTGCCACCAGCCCTTTCAGGGGGATTTACGACTCACCCCTCCACTTT.

This sequence joins TRBV7-6 and TRBJ2-3; TRBD2 might be the D (6 bases). Germline loops: CDR1 SGHVS, CDR2 FNYEAQ. Trimming left V 1 base short and J 2 bases short, with 7 bases between. This CDR3 contains 14 residues. CDR3: CASSLGRATDTQYF. CDR3 sequence (DNA): TGTGCCAGCAGCTTAGGGAGGGCCACAGATACGCAGTATTTT.

CDR3 sequence: CASSVDLGGGNEQFF. In nucleotides, the CDR3 is TGTGCCAGCAGCGTAGATTTGGGGGGAGGAAATGAGCAGTTCTTC. The chain links TRBV9 to TRBJ2-1, with TRBD2 as a possible D gene (6 bases). Trimming took 0 bases from V and 7 from J, leaving 14 bases between them. The CDR3 is made up of 15 amino acids. The V gene's germline CDR1 is SGDLS and CDR2 YYNGEE.

This clone showed up just once. The chain uses TRBV23-1 and TRBJ2-5; D is unresolved. TRBV23-1 is filed as an ORF, its function uncertain. Trimming took 2 bases from V and 0 from J, leaving 4 bases between them. The CDR3 is 13 residues long. As DNA, the CDR3 is TGCGCCAGCAGTCAACCCTACCAAGAGACCCAGTACTTC. Residues: CASSQPYQETQYF.

The chain combines TRBV7-2 with TRBJ2-1, with TRBD2 matching over 9 bases. Germline V gene lookup returns CDR1 SGHTA and CDR2 FQGNSA. This CDR3 is 16 amino acids long. V dropped 1 base and J dropped 4; count of bases not matched to a gene: 5. This CDR3 reads CASSLEAGGGYNEQFF. CDR3 nucleotide sequence: TGTGCCAGCAGCTTAGAGGCGGGAGGGGGTTACAATGAGCAGTTCTTC.

The J gene is TRBJ2-5, the V gene TRBV12-3 or TRBV12-4, with D tentatively TRBD2 (5 bases). This CDR3 contains 12 residues. The V end lost 7 bases, the J end lost 14 bases, and 20 bases lay between the germline ends. The CDR3 DNA reads as TGTGCCAGCACAGGACCAGCGGCCGGTTCTTACTTC. It yields the protein CASTGPAAGSYF.

The chain has TRBV6-5 and TRBJ2-1, with 7 bases identical to TRBD1. V lost 4 bases to trimming and J lost 5 bases; unmatched junction nucleotides: 5. CDR3 length: 14 amino acids. Germline assignment: CDR1 MNHEY and CDR2 SVGAGI. Here the CDR3 DNA reads TGTGCCAGCAGTTTCTGGGACAGCGACAATGAGCAGTTCTTC. This sequence encodes CASSFWDSDNEQFF.

CDR3 sequence (DNA): TGTGCCTGGAGTGGATACGGGTCAGCTTTCTTT. Residues: CAWSGYGSAFF. The chain joins TRBV30 to TRBJ1-1; no reliable D call. V was pared by 1 base and J by 10 bases, with 10 bases between. This CDR3 spans 11 amino acids. The germline gives CDR1 GTSNPN, CDR2 SVGIG (reference sequence).

This clone came up once. This sequence joins TRBV12-3 or TRBV12-4 and TRBJ2-5; possibly TRBD2 for D (5 bases). CDR3 length: 12 amino acids. Trimming left V 2 bases short and J 5 bases short, with 6 bases between. DNA for the CDR3: TGTGCCAGCAGTTTACCGGGGGAGACCCAGTACTTC. Protein: CASSLPGETQYF.